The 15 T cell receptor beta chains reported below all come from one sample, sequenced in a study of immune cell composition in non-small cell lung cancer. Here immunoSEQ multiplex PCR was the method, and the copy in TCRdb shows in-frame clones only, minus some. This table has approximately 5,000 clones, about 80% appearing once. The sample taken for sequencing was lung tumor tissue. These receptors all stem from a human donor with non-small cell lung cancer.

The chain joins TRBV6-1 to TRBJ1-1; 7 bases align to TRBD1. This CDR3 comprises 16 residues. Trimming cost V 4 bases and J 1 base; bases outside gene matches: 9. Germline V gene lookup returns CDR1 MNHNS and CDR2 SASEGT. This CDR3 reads CASSALLTGRNTEAFF. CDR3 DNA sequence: TGTGCCAGCAGTGCGCTATTGACAGGGAGGAACACTGAAGCTTTCTTT.

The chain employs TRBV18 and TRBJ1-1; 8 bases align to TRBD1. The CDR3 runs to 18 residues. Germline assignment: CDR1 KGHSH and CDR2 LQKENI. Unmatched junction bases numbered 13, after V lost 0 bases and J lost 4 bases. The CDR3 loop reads CASSPPFQGARLATEAFF. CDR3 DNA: TGTGCCAGCTCACCACCGTTTCAGGGGGCGCGTCTCGCCACTGAAGCTTTCTTT.

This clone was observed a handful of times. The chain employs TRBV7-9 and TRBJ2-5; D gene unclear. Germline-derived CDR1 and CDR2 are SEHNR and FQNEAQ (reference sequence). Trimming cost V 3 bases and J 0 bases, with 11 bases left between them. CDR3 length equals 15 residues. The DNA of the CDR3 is TGTGCCAGCAGCTTCGGGTCCAACAACCAAGAGACCCAGTACTTC. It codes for CASSFGSNNQETQYF.

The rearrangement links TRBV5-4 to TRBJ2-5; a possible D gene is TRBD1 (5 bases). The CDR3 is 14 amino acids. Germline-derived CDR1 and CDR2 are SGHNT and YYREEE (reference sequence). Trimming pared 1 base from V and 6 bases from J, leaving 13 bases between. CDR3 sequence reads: CASSLSDRQQTQYF. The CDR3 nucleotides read TGTGCCAGCAGCTTGAGTGACAGACAACAGACCCAGTACTTC.

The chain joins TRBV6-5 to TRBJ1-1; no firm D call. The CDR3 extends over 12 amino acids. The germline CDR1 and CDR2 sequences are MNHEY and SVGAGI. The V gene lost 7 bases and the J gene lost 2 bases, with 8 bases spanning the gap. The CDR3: CASIQDNTEAFF. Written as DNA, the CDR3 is TGTGCCAGCATACAAGATAACACTGAAGCTTTCTTT.

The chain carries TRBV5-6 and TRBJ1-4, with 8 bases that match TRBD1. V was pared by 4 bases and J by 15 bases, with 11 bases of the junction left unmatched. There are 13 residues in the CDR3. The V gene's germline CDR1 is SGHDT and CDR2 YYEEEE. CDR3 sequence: CASSIRQGPQLFF. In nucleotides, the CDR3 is TGTGCCAGCAGCATCCGACAGGGGCCTCAATTGTTTTTT.

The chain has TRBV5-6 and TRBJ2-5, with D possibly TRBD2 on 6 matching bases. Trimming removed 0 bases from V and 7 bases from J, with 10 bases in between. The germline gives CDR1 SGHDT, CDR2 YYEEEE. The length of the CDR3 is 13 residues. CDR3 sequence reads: CASSLAEGGTQYF. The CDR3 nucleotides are TGTGCCAGCAGCTTGGCGGAGGGAGGGACCCAGTACTTC.

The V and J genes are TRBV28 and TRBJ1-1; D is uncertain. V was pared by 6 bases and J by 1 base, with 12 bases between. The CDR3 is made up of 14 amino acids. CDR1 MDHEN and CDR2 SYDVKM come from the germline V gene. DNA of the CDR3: TGTGCCAGCAGCTTGGTCGGTCCGAACACTGAAGCTTTCTTT. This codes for CASSLVGPNTEAFF. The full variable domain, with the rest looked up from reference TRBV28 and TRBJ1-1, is DVKVTQSSRYLVKRTGEKVFLECVQDMDHENMFWYRQDPGLGLRLIYFSYDVKMKEKGDIPEGYSVSREKKERFSLILESASTNQTSMYLCASSLVGPNTEAFFGQGTRLTVV.

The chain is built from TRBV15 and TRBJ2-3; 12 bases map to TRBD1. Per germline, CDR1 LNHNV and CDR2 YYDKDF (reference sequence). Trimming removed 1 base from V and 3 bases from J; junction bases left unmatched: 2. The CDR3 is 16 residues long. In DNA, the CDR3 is TGTGCCACCAGCAGAGTGGGACAGGGGGCTACAGATACGCAGTATTTT. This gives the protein CATSRVGQGATDTQYF.

CDR3 bases: TGTGCCAGCAGCGCCGGGGAGCTTTATAGCAATCAGCCCCAGCATTTT. This gives the protein CASSAGELYSNQPQHF. The chain employs TRBV5-5 and TRBJ1-5; D unresolved. Per germline, CDR1 SGHKS and CDR2 YYEKEE (reference sequence). Trimming pared 4 bases from V and 0 bases from J, leaving 14 bases between. The CDR3 has 16 amino acids.

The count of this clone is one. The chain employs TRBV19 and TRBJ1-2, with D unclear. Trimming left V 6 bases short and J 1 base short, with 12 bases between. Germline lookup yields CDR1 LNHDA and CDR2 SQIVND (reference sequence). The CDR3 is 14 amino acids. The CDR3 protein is CASRREPVNYGYTF. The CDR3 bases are TGTGCCAGTAGGCGGGAACCAGTTAACTATGGCTACACCTTC. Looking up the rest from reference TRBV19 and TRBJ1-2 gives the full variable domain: DGGITQSPKYLFRKEGQNVTLSCEQNLNHDAMYWYRQDPGQGLRLIYYSQIVNDFQKGDIAEGYSVSREKKESFPLTVTSAQKNPTAFYLCASRREPVNYGYTFGSGTRLTVV.

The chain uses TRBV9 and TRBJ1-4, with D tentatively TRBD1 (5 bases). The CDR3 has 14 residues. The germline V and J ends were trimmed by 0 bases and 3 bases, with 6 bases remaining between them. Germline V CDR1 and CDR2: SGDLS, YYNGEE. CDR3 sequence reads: CASSVGGANEKLFF. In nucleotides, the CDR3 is TGTGCCAGCAGCGTAGGGGGCGCTAATGAAAAACTGTTTTTT.

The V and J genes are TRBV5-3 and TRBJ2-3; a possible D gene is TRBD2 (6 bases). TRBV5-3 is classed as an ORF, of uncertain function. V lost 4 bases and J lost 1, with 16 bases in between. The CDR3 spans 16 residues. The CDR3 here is CARSSPGRLGTDTQYF. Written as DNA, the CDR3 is TGTGCCAGAAGCAGTCCCGGGAGACTCGGCACAGATACGCAGTATTTT.

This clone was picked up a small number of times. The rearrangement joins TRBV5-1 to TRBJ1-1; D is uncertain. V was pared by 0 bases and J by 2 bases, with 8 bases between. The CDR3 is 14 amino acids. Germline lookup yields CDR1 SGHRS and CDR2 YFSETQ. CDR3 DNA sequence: TGCGCCAGCAGCTTGGAGACACCTAACACTGAAGCTTTCTTT. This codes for CASSLETPNTEAFF.

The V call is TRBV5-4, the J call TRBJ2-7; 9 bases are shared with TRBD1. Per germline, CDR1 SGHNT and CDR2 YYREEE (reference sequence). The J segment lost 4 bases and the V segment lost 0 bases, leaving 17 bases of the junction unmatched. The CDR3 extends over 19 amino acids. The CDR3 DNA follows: TGTGCCAGCAGCTTGGCTAAGGGACGCTGGGACAGGGCGCGGTACGAGCAGTACTTC. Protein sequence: CASSLAKGRWDRARYEQYF.